The 20 T cell receptor beta chains below all came from one sample that was sequenced in a study of graft-versus-host responses after intestinal transplantation. The table came from immunoSEQ multiplex PCR; TCRdb's copy has only in-frame clones and leaves some out. The sample includes approximately 46,000 clones, roughly 80% seen only once; the top ten take around 0.5%. These receptors have no identified antigens. The sequencing here drew on unstimulated CD4+ T cells sorted from spleen or lymph node cells, taken before transplant. These receptor sequences come from a human donor who was the organ donor for an intestinal transplant.

The chain uses TRBV7-2 and TRBJ2-3; 15 nucleotides agree with TRBD2. This CDR3 region has 16 residues. CDR1 is SGHTA and CDR2 is FQGNSA in the germline V gene. Trimming removed 5 bases from V and 6 bases from J; junction bases left unmatched: 6. CDR3 nucleotides: TGTGCCAGCAGCGTGGGACTAGCGGGGGGCAGGGATACGCAGTATTTT. Translating it yields CASSVGLAGGRDTQYF.

V is TRBV5-6 and J is TRBJ2-4; 7 positions agree with TRBD1. Germline CDR1 SGHDT, CDR2 YYEEEE. The length of the CDR3 is 15 residues. With V trimmed by 1 base and J by 6 bases, 7 bases remained unmatched. CDR3 bases: TGTGCCAGCAGCTTGTTGGGACAGAATACAAACATTCAGTACTTC. Its translation: CASSLLGQNTNIQYF. Drawing the rest from reference TRBV5-6 and TRBJ2-4, the complete variable domain is DAGVTQSPTHLIKTRGQQVTLRCSPKSGHDTVSWYQQALGQGPQFIFQYYEEEERQRGNFPDRFSGHQFPNYSSELNVNALLLGDSALYLCASSLLGQNTNIQYFGAGTRLSVL.

The rearrangement joins TRBV19 to TRBJ1-2; 9 bases map to TRBD1. The germline gives CDR1 LNHDA, CDR2 SQIVND (reference sequence). This CDR3 has 16 amino acids. The J segment lost 5 bases and the V segment lost 5 bases, leaving 12 bases of the junction unmatched. The CDR3: CASSFGQGFWIYGYTF. DNA for the CDR3: TGTGCCAGTAGTTTCGGACAGGGGTTTTGGATATATGGCTACACCTTC. The full variable domain, its missing parts supplied by reference TRBV19 and TRBJ1-2, is DGGITQSPKYLFRKEGQNVTLSCEQNLNHDAMYWYRQDPGQGLRLIYYSQIVNDFQKGDIAEGYSVSREKKESFPLTVTSAQKNPTAFYLCASSFGQGFWIYGYTFGSGTRLTVV.

The chain couples TRBV11-3 to TRBJ2-7; 7 nucleotides agree with TRBD2. There are 13 residues in the CDR3. J was trimmed by 0 bases and V by 9 bases; bases with no gene match: 5. Germline values: CDR1 SGHNT, CDR2 YENEEA. The CDR3, as DNA: TGTGCCAGTAGCGGGTCCCACTCCTACGAGCAGTACTTC. Protein: CASSGSHSYEQYF.

This chain connects TRBV14 to TRBJ1-1; 8 bases are a match to TRBD1. This CDR3 has 15 amino acids. The germline V gene has CDR1 SGHDN and CDR2 FVKESK. J gave up 5 bases and V 3 bases, and 8 bases lay outside the gene matches. DNA of the CDR3: TGTGCCAGCAGCCAGCGGACAGGGAGAGGTACTGAAGCTTTCTTT. The encoded protein is CASSQRTGRGTEAFF.

The chain joins TRBV30 to TRBJ1-2; a weak D match, TRBD1 (5 bases). The CDR3 is made up of 14 amino acids. V lost 2 bases, J lost 8 bases, and 18 bases lay in between. Germline V gives CDR1 GTSNPN, CDR2 SVGIG (reference sequence). Here the CDR3 DNA reads TGTGCCTGGAGTCCCCCGGGGGAGAGTCGCGGCTACACCTTC. Amino acids: CAWSPPGESRGYTF.

CDR3 sequence (DNA): TGTGCCAGCAGTGCTAATAAAGGCGGAGACAGTCGAGGCGAGCAGTACTTC. It is translated as CASSANKGGDSRGEQYF. The chain recombines TRBV25-1 with TRBJ2-7; weak D call: TRBD1 (5 bases). V lost 4 bases to trimming and J lost 6 bases, with 25 bases between them. The CDR3 runs to 17 residues. Per the germline V gene, CDR1 is MGHDK and CDR2 is SYGVNS.

J is TRBJ2-7 and V is TRBV5-4, with a possible D match to TRBD1 (7 bases). Germline assignment: CDR1 SGHNT and CDR2 YYREEE (reference sequence). This CDR3 region has 14 residues. V lost 1 base, J lost 4 bases, and 12 bases lay in between. The CDR3 bases are TGTGCCAGCAGCTTGCCAGGGGGGCCTTACGAGCAGTACTTC. Its translation: CASSLPGGPYEQYF.

CDR3 in amino acids: CASSYSPGLSYGYTF. The CDR3 coding sequence is TGTGCCAGCAGTTACTCCCCGGGACTCAGCTATGGCTACACCTTC. This chain connects TRBV6-6 to TRBJ1-2; TRBD1 is a possible D gene (5 bases). CDR3 size: 15 residues. Trimming cost V 0 bases and J 4 bases, with 12 bases left between them. Germline loops: CDR1 MNHNY, CDR2 SVGAGI (reference sequence).

A single count supports this clone. The rearrangement uses TRBV19 and TRBJ2-3; 12 bases line up with TRBD2. Germline-derived CDR1 and CDR2 are LNHDA and SQIVND (reference sequence). V lost 6 bases, J lost 4 bases, and 5 bases stayed unmatched. This CDR3 has 15 residues. CDR3 nucleotides: TGTGCCAGTAGCCTGACTAGCGGGAGCGCAGATACGCAGTATTTT. Translating it yields CASSLTSGSADTQYF.

This chain's CDR3 is CASSYSGGSTEAFF. CDR3 DNA sequence: TGTGCCAGCAGTTACTCGGGGGGAAGTACTGAAGCTTTCTTT. The V call is TRBV6-5, the J call TRBJ1-1; D is possibly TRBD1 (5 bases). The CDR3 sequence is 14 residues long. V lost 0 bases and J 5 bases, leaving 10 bases between the germline ends. Per the germline V gene, CDR1 is MNHEY and CDR2 is SVGAGI.

The chain employs TRBV7-8 and TRBJ2-5; D gene ambiguous. Germline V CDR1 and CDR2: SGHVS, FQNEAQ. V dropped 7 bases and J dropped 5 bases, with 14 bases sitting between them. The CDR3 runs to 13 residues. CDR3 coding DNA: TGTGCCAGCACGCGCCCCCCCCGGGAGACCCAGTACTTC. Translating gives CASTRPPRETQYF. The full variable domain, rest sourced from reference TRBV7-8 and TRBJ2-5, is GAGVSQSPRYKVAKRGQDVALRCDPISGHVSLFWYQQALGQGPEFLTYFQNEAQLDKSGLPSDRFFAERPEGSVSTLKIQRTQQEDSAVYLCASTRPPRETQYFGPGTRLLVL.

The chain links TRBV5-4 to TRBJ2-7; D not certain. V lost 0 bases and J lost 2, with 12 bases in between. There are 15 residues in the CDR3. Germline CDR1 and CDR2: SGHNT and YYREEE (reference sequence). As DNA, the CDR3 is TGTGCCAGCAGCTTGGCCCCAGGTCCAACCTACGAGCAGTACTTC. It is translated as CASSLAPGPTYEQYF.

The V and J genes are TRBV19 and TRBJ1-3, with D maybe TRBD1 (5 bases). With 7 bases removed from V and 0 bases from J, the gap between germline ends came to 13 bases. This CDR3 region has 15 residues. Germline assignment: CDR1 LNHDA and CDR2 SQIVND (reference sequence). The CDR3 region is CASKFGTLSGNTIYF. As DNA, the CDR3 is TGTGCCAGTAAGTTTGGGACGCTCTCTGGAAACACCATATATTTT.

The rearrangement links TRBV6-6 to TRBJ1-2, with TRBD1 matching 7 bases. The V segment lost 6 bases and the J segment 3 bases; nucleotides outside the gene matches: 4. Germline CDR1 is MNHNY and CDR2 is SVGAGI (reference sequence). The length of the CDR3 is 13 residues. The CDR3 DNA reads TGTGCCAGCAGCCAAGGGGGCCACTATGGCTACACCTTC. The encoded protein is CASSQGGHYGYTF.

The gene calls are TRBV6-4 and TRBJ2-2; no definite D call. Germline assignment: CDR1 MRHNA and CDR2 SNTAGT. V lost 5 bases and J 6 bases, leaving 4 bases between the germline ends. This CDR3 has 11 amino acids. The CDR3 reads CASSQAGELFF. CDR3 in DNA: TGTGCCAGCAGTCAAGCCGGGGAGCTGTTTTTT.

The genes are TRBV7-9 and TRBJ2-7; no clear D. With 3 bases removed from V and 7 bases from J, the gap between germline ends came to 13 bases. Germline values: CDR1 SEHNR, CDR2 FQNEAQ (reference sequence). The CDR3 totals 13 residues. The CDR3 region is CASSFQSLEEQYF. In nucleotides, the CDR3 is TGTGCCAGCAGCTTCCAGTCCCTAGAGGAGCAGTACTTC.

This chain links TRBV10-1 with TRBJ2-5, with a tentative D call TRBD1 (5 bases). V was trimmed by 6 bases and J by 6 bases, leaving 14 bases between them. CDR1 WNHNN and CDR2 SYGVQD come from the germline V gene (reference sequence). The CDR3 totals 13 residues. CDR3 in DNA: TGCGCCAGCAGCCTCTCCAGGGCTCAGACCCAGTACTTC. Amino acids: CASSLSRAQTQYF.

The chain recombines TRBV30 with TRBJ1-6; D uncertain. Germline lookup yields CDR1 GTSNPN and CDR2 SVGIG (reference sequence). The CDR3 has 11 amino acids. Trimming removed 4 bases at V and 10 bases at J, with 8 bases between. The CDR3 region has the DNA TGTGCCTGGAAGGGTAAATCACCCCTCCACTTT. Translating it yields CAWKGKSPLHF.

V is TRBV18 and J is TRBJ1-1; tentatively, D is TRBD1 (6 bases). Trimming shortened V by 3 bases and J by 0 bases, and 11 bases separated the two germline ends. CDR1 and CDR2 (germline): KGHSH, LQKENI. The CDR3 runs to 15 residues. The chain's CDR3 is CASSPLDSLNTEAFF. Written as DNA, the CDR3 is TGTGCCAGCTCACCCCTGGACAGTTTGAACACTGAAGCTTTCTTT.